Listed below are T cell receptor beta chains from one sample, sequenced in a study of regulatory T cells in long-lasting Graves disease. TCRdb reanalysed the multiplex PCR reads using MiXCR and keeps one entry per CDR3 protein. The data contain 600,000 to 850,000 distinct CDR3 sequences, about 30% of them singletons. The sample consisted of peripheral blood mononuclear cells (PBMCs), taken when the disease was refractory, from a patient treated with antithyroid drugs. These receptors came from a female donor with Graves disease. Both conserved end residues are part of each CDR3.

v_call cdr3_aa
TRBV29-1 CSGRPDRTQTEAFF
TRBV20-1 CSARVAGGGGGRDIQYF
TRBV5-5 CASRLGQINYGYTF
TRBV5-1 CASSRLAGVVPNYEQYF
TRBV6-2/TRBV6-3 CASSPLTVLGGYTF
TRBV6-1 CASSATRQETQYF
TRBV2 CASRDRGSHQPQHF
TRBV6-5 CASSYRFGITEAFF
TRBV2 CASGDRDLSGKLFF
TRBV10-3 CAISEPGHQPQHF
TRBV6-1 CASRHQGGNQPQHF
TRBV6-1 CASRNRDRAYGYTF
TRBV20-1 CSAGLGQAGTEAFF
TRBV27 CASSPITGQGLNYGYTF
TRBV6-9 CASSLDRVRQPQHF
TRBV28 CASGRRRTNEKLFF
TRBV6-9 CASSYGTRGGYTF
TRBV15 CATSRDLRLNTEAFF
TRBV11-2 CASTLYPEWGAEAFF
TRBV11-1 CASSLAWRNEQFF
TRBV19 CASTTLRQARVEYGYTF
TRBV28 CASSFLRDGYTF
TRBV19 CASSSRDRGVWTEAFF
TRBV20-1 CSARAGGSYGYTF
TRBV5-1 CASSLGTSLAGELFF
TRBV6-2/TRBV6-3 CASSYDRASHYEQYF
TRBV12-3/TRBV12-4 CASRPEAVIGQLNTEAFF
TRBV2 CASRAVAGGAYEQYF
TRBV5-1 CASSSQDPRLGGYTF